This is a list of T cell receptor beta chains from one sample in a study. Each CDR3 protein is one row after TCRdb ran MiXCR on the 5' RACE reads. The repertoire holds just under 65,000 distinct CDR3 sequences, about 20% seen once, with about 3% in the top ten. Sequencing was done on a sample of memory CD4+ T cells sorted from a lymph node. The source is a female donor with breast cancer. CDR3s include the opening cysteine and the closing phenylalanine or tryptophan. D genes are given only for firm matches. The size of a clone is reported for some rows only, either as once, few or many, or as a class for expanded clones.

v_gene	abundance	d_gene	j_gene	CDR3nt	CDR3aa
TRBV6-6	many	TRBD1	TRBJ1-5	TGTGCCAGCAGTAGGACAGGCGAACCTAATCAGCCCCAGCATTTT	CASSRTGEPNQPQHF
TRBV28	-	-	TRBJ1-2	TGTGCCAGCAGTTTAAGGGCTTGGAACTATGGCTACACCTTC	CASSLRAWNYGYTF
TRBV5-1	many	-	TRBJ2-5	TGCGCCAGCAGCTTGTCACGCGAAGGGGTACAAAGGGAGACCCAGTACTTC	CASSLSREGVQRETQYF
TRBV5-1	many	-	TRBJ1-2	TGCGCCAGCAGCTTGAGACTACAGGACTATGGCTACACCTTC	CASSLRLQDYGYTF
TRBV7-2	-	TRBD1	TRBJ2-5	TGTGCCAGCAGTCGACAGGGGCTGTCCGGCGGAGAGACCCAGTACTTC	CASSRQGLSGGETQYF
TRBV7-9	-	-	TRBJ2-3	TGTGCCAGCAGCTCTGGACACCCGTTCACAGATACGCAGTATTTT	CASSSGHPFTDTQYF
TRBV5-1	many	TRBD2	TRBJ2-3	TGCGCCAGCAGCCCGGGAGGGCCGGAAGATACGCAGTATTTT	CASSPGGPEDTQYF
TRBV7-2	few	-	TRBJ2-4	TGTGCCAGCAGCCTTGGCGGACTAGCCAAAAACATTCAGTACTTC	CASSLGGLAKNIQYF
TRBV20-1	-	-	TRBJ2-5	TGCAGTGCTAGAGATCGTTTGGGTGGGGAGACCCAGTACTTC	CSARDRLGGETQYF
TRBV5-1	-	TRBD2	TRBJ2-2	TGCGCCAGCAGCTTGTATGCGGGAGTGAACACCGGGGAGCCGTTTTTT	CASSLYAGVNTGEPFF
TRBV7-9	few	-	TRBJ2-1	TGTGCCAGCAGCTCATCAAACAATGAGCAGTTCTTC	CASSSSNNEQFF
TRBV6-6	many	TRBD1	TRBJ1-1	TGTGCCAGCAGGACACAGGGGGTAACTGAAGCTTTCTTT	CASRTQGVTEAFF
TRBV6-2/TRBV6-3	-	-	TRBJ2-3	TGTGCCAGCAGTCCTCTAGCGCGCACAGATACGCAGTATTTT	CASSPLARTDTQYF
TRBV19	-	-	TRBJ2-3	TGTGCCAGTAGTATTGAACGGAGCACAGATACGCAGTATTTT	CASSIERSTDTQYF
TRBV4-2	-	TRBD1	TRBJ1-2	TGTGCCCGAAGCCAAGCTCAGACAGGGGGCGCGAAAGGCTACACCTTC	CARSQAQTGGAKGYTF
TRBV25-1	-	-	TRBJ2-3	TGTGCCAGCAGCACACCAACGTGGGGTATAGATACGCAGTATTTT	CASSTPTWGIDTQYF
TRBV20-1	few	-	TRBJ1-1	TGCAGTGCCGGACTGGTGAACACTGAAGCTTTCTTT	CSAGLVNTEAFF
TRBV6-5	many	TRBD1	TRBJ1-2	TGTGCCAGCAGTTACTCCCCCGGACAGGGGGGAAATGGCTACACCTTC	CASSYSPGQGGNGYTF
TRBV6-6	few	TRBD1	TRBJ2-5	TGTGCCAGCAGCCCCAGGTTGTTAGGGCAGGGGGCGGAAGAGACCCAGTACTTC	CASSPRLLGQGAEETQYF
TRBV28	-	-	TRBJ1-2	TGTGCCAGCAGTTTATCCGGGTACGGCTACACCTTC	CASSLSGYGYTF
TRBV12-5	-	-	TRBJ2-2	TGTGCTAGTGTCACCGGCGAAGGGGGCACCGGGGAGCTGTTTTTT	CASVTGEGGTGELFF
TRBV5-1	few	-	TRBJ1-5	TGCGCCAGCAGCCCGGGAGGGAGCAATCAGCCCCAGCATTTT	CASSPGGSNQPQHF
TRBV12-3/TRBV12-4	-	-	TRBJ1-2	TGTGCCAGCAGTTTAGCGGGGTGGGGGGGCAACTATGGCTACACCTTC	CASSLAGWGGNYGYTF
TRBV7-9	-	-	TRBJ1-1	TGTGCCAGCAGCCCACGGGCAGGGAGGACTGAAGCTTTCTTT	CASSPRAGRTEAFF
TRBV29-1	-	-	TRBJ2-7	TGCAGCGTTGCCGTACATCAGAGGCGTGAGGACGAGCAGTACTTC	CSVAVHQRREDEQYF
TRBV6-1	few	-	TRBJ2-1	TGCGCCAGCAGTGAAGCGCAGGGGAATCTCTACAATGAGCAGTTCTTC	CASSEAQGNLYNEQFF
TRBV9	-	TRBD1	TRBJ1-3	TGTGCCAGCAGGGGGGACAGCGCTGGAAACACCATATATTTT	CASRGDSAGNTIYF
TRBV20-1	few	TRBD1	TRBJ1-5	TGCAGTGCTAGTTTCGGACAGGATTATCAGCCCCAGCATTTT	CSASFGQDYQPQHF
TRBV6-6	many	-	TRBJ1-2	TGTGCCAGCAGTAGAGGTTCAGGGGACTACACCTTC	CASSRGSGDYTF
TRBV20-1	-	-	TRBJ2-5	TGCAGCGCCCCAGGGGGGACACAAGAGACCCAGTACTTC	CSAPGGTQETQYF
TRBV12-3/TRBV12-4	few	-	TRBJ1-2	TGTGCCAGCAGCCCCCAGGGTTACGGCTACACCTTC	CASSPQGYGYTF
TRBV28	-	TRBD1	TRBJ1-2	TGTGCCAGCAGTTCACAGGGGACTGTGTCTGGCTACACCTTC	CASSSQGTVSGYTF